The 30 T cell receptor beta chains presented below share a single source sample, sequenced in a study of memory CD8 T cells in hepatitis C reinfection. Here immunoSEQ multiplex PCR was the method, and the copy in TCRdb shows in-frame clones only, minus some. The profile covers tens of thousands of clones, with roughly nine tenths appearing a single time and approximately 0.67% taken by the ten largest. Described time point: late/post reinfection, 12 to 24 weeks after detection. No in vitro expansion preceded TCR sequencing of the sorted cells. The sequenced sample consisted of naive CD8+ T cells sorted from blood. The receptors come from a young man with hepatitis C virus infection.

The J gene is TRBJ1-1, the V gene TRBV19; 9 bases fit TRBD1. This CDR3 is 15 amino acids long. Germline lookup yields CDR1 LNHDA and CDR2 SQIVND (reference sequence). V was pared by 8 bases and J by 4 bases, with 11 bases of the junction left unmatched. The CDR3 nucleotides are TGTGCCAGTCTCCCGGGACAGGGATCTCGCACTGAAGCTTTCTTT. It yields the protein CASLPGQGSRTEAFF.

The chain couples TRBV7-6 to TRBJ2-1; 8 positions agree with TRBD2. Trimming took 5 bases from V and 0 from J; bases not matched to a gene: 3. Looked up from germline, CDR1 is SGHVS and CDR2 is FNYEAQ. The CDR3 contains 15 residues. The CDR3 DNA is TGTGCCAGCAGCAAGAGCGGGAGCTCCTACAATGAGCAGTTCTTC. Protein sequence: CASSKSGSSYNEQFF.

This clone has a single count. Distinct nucleotide sequences in the sample also encode this CDR3. The rearrangement joins TRBV25-1 to TRBJ2-1, with D possibly matching TRBD2 (5 bases). V was pared by 1 base and J by 9 bases, with 7 bases between. Germline V CDR1 and CDR2: MGHDK, SYGVNS. The CDR3 sequence is 12 residues long. The CDR3 loop reads CASSESEVEQFF. DNA for the CDR3: TGTGCCAGCAGTGAATCGGAGGTTGAGCAGTTCTTC.

This chain connects TRBV6-5 to TRBJ1-2; TRBD1 aligns across 8 bases. Trimming took 2 bases from V and 8 from J; bases not matched to a gene: 1. The CDR3 is made up of 12 amino acids. The germline CDR1 and CDR2 sequences are MNHEY and SVGAGI. The CDR3 DNA reads as TGTGCCAGCAGTTACGGGACAGGCGGCTACACCTTC. It codes for CASSYGTGGYTF.

The genes are TRBV27 and TRBJ2-5; the D is unclear. Germline-derived CDR1 and CDR2 are MNHEY and SMNVEV (reference sequence). The CDR3 consists of 14 residues. The V gene lost 3 bases and the J gene lost 5 bases, with 13 bases spanning the gap. In DNA, the CDR3 is TGTGCCAGCAGTTTGGAGCGTCTCCCGGAGACCCAGTACTTC. It yields the protein CASSLERLPETQYF.

The DNA for the CDR3 is TGTGCCAGCAGTTTATCACTAGCGGGAGATAATGAGCAGTTCTTC. This gives the protein CASSLSLAGDNEQFF. V and J are TRBV27 and TRBJ2-1; 11 bases are shared with TRBD2. The germline CDR1 and CDR2 sequences are MNHEY and SMNVEV (reference sequence). J lost 7 bases, V lost 0 bases, and 2 bases had no gene match. The length of the CDR3 is 15 residues.

The count of this clone is one. The chain uses TRBV2 and TRBJ1-6; D remains ambiguous. The germline V gene has CDR1 SNHLY and CDR2 FYNNEI. CDR3 length equals 15 residues. The V end lost 4 bases, the J end lost 11 bases, and 18 bases lay between the germline ends. The CDR3 DNA is TGTGCCAGCAGTGGAATCGGACCCCACGGGACACCCCTCCACTTT. Its protein is CASSGIGPHGTPLHF.

J is TRBJ2-2 and V is TRBV21-1; the D call TRBD1 from the table was never checked on the DNA. TRBV21-1 is reported as a pseudogene. The CDR3 has 20 amino acids. In DNA, the CDR3 is TGTGCCAGCAGCAAAAAGTCCCGGGACAGGCGATCCATCGTCACCGGGGAGCTGTTTTTT. As protein: CASSKKSRDRRSIVTGELFF.

This clone has more than one count but fewer than ten. CDR3 sequence: CAISEQTWDSNTEAFF. In DNA form, the CDR3 reads TGTGCCATCAGTGAGCAAACTTGGGACAGCAACACTGAAGCTTTCTTT. The rearrangement uses TRBV10-3 and TRBJ1-1, with 7 positions matching TRBD1. The V and J ends lost 2 bases and 2 bases, in that order; junction bases with no gene match: 8. CDR1 is ENHRY and CDR2 is SYGVKD in the germline V gene. The CDR3 is made up of 16 amino acids.

The genes are TRBV2 and TRBJ2-7; TRBD1 agrees at 9 bases. V gave up 2 bases and J gave up 7 bases; unmatched junction bases: 12. CDR1 is SNHLY and CDR2 is FYNNEI in the germline V gene. The CDR3 extends over 16 amino acids. The CDR3 here is CASSELTGGISAEQYV. The CDR3, as DNA: TGTGCCAGCAGTGAACTGACAGGGGGTATCTCAGCGGAGCAGTACGTC.

This chain uses TRBV7-2 with TRBJ2-3, with 7 nucleotides matching TRBD2. With 5 bases clipped from V and 0 bases from J, the junction kept 17 bases outside the gene matches. CDR1 and CDR2 (germline): SGHTA, FQGNSA. The length of the CDR3 is 19 residues. CDR3 DNA sequence: TGTGCCAGCAGCCTTCCCGGGACTATAGTCGCGCGGAGCACAGATACGCAGTATTTT. The encoded protein is CASSLPGTIVARSTDTQYF.

This clone turned up a few times. The chain recombines TRBV6-5 with TRBJ1-4; D possibly corresponds to TRBD1 (6 bases). The V gene lost 0 bases and the J gene lost 6 bases, with 11 bases spanning the gap. Germline V gene sequence: CDR1 MNHEY, CDR2 SVGAGI. This CDR3 comprises 15 residues. The CDR3 coding sequence is TGTGCCAGCAGTTACTCTACGGGGGGCGATGAAAAACTGTTTTTT. Its protein is CASSYSTGGDEKLFF.

The rearrangement uses TRBV7-2 and TRBJ2-5; 8 bases are a match to TRBD2. Germline values: CDR1 SGHTA, CDR2 FQGNSA. The CDR3 runs 15 residues. The ends lost 1 base at V and 1 base at J; junction bases unmatched: 2. Written as DNA, the CDR3 is TGTGCCAGCAGCTTAGGCGGGGGGCCCCAAGAGACCCAGTACTTC. Residues: CASSLGGGPQETQYF.

The genes are TRBV7-9 and TRBJ2-5; a weak D match, TRBD1 (5 bases). V was shortened by 2 bases and J by 5 bases, with 12 bases between the two germline ends. The CDR3 runs 14 residues. Germline values: CDR1 SEHNR, CDR2 FQNEAQ (reference sequence). The CDR3 sequence: CASSLTQGAETQYF. In DNA form, the CDR3 reads TGTGCCAGCAGCTTAACACAAGGGGCGGAGACCCAGTACTTC. The full variable domain, completed using reference TRBV7-9 and TRBJ2-5, is DTGVSQNPRHKITKRGQNVTFRCDPISEHNRLYWYRQTLGQGPEFLTYFQNEAQLEKSRLLSDRFSAERPKGSFSTLEIQRTEQGDSAMYLCASSLTQGAETQYFGPGTRLLVL.

The chain joins TRBV28 to TRBJ1-2, with 8 bases matching TRBD1. With 6 bases clipped from V and 7 bases from J, the junction kept 10 bases outside the gene matches. Germline CDR1 is MDHEN and CDR2 is SYDVKM. CDR3 size: 14 residues. CDR3 DNA sequence: TGTGCCAGCAGCATCCCCGGGACAGGTCGTGGCTACACCTTC. It yields the protein CASSIPGTGRGYTF.

This clone was recorded a few times. This chain joins TRBV2 and TRBJ2-3; 7 bases align to TRBD1. The CDR3 length is 13 residues. After removal of 5 bases from V and 5 bases from J, the junction contained 4 bases not matched to a gene. CDR1 and CDR2 (germline): SNHLY, FYNNEI. CDR3 loop: CASSFTGEDTQYF. CDR3 DNA sequence: TGTGCCAGCAGTTTTACAGGGGAAGATACGCAGTATTTT.

This sequence joins TRBV11-2 and TRBJ2-3; possibly TRBD1 for D (7 bases). Germline V lookup: CDR1 SGHAT, CDR2 FQNNGV. The CDR3 is 16 amino acids. V shed 1 base and J shed 1 base, with 12 bases lying between them. This chain's CDR3 is CASSLVGGGGTDTQYF. CDR3 DNA: TGTGCCAGCAGCTTAGTCGGAGGGGGCGGCACAGATACGCAGTATTTT.

This clone was detected a few times. V and J are TRBV6-1 and TRBJ2-1; 10 bases agree with TRBD2. Germline V gene lookup returns CDR1 MNHNS and CDR2 SASEGT. Germline trimming cut 5 bases from V and 6 bases from J; bases unmatched to any gene: 7. This CDR3 has 15 amino acids. The CDR3 sequence is CASSSLAGEVNEQFF. Written as DNA, the CDR3 is TGTGCCAGCAGTAGTCTAGCGGGAGAGGTCAATGAGCAGTTCTTC.

V is TRBV12-2 and J is TRBJ2-3; TRBD1, the D gene given by the table, was not confirmed from the DNA. TRBV12-2 is a documented pseudogene. This CDR3 region has 16 residues. The CDR3 loop is CASRSPTGKLTDTQYF. In DNA, the CDR3 is TGTGCAAGTCGCTCACCGACAGGGAAACTTACAGATACGCAGTATTTT.

The chain joins TRBV9 to TRBJ2-1; 7 bases map to TRBD1. Germline V lookup: CDR1 SGDLS, CDR2 YYNGEE. This CDR3 comprises 15 residues. Trimming took 0 bases from V and 6 from J; bases not matched to a gene: 6. The CDR3 DNA sequence: TGTGCCAGCAGCGTAGGACAGGGCTTCCGCAATGAGCAGTTCTTC. It encodes CASSVGQGFRNEQFF.

The rearrangement links TRBV19 to TRBJ2-3; TRBD2 aligns across 7 bases. The CDR3 has 14 residues. Trimming took 7 bases from V and 8 from J; bases not matched to a gene: 12. CDR1 and CDR2 (germline): LNHDA, SQIVND (reference sequence). CDR3 sequence reads: CASNWDGRTATQYF. The CDR3 nucleotides are TGTGCCAGTAATTGGGACGGGAGGACCGCTACGCAGTATTTT.

The chain combines TRBV4-1 with TRBJ2-2; 13 bases are a match to TRBD2. This CDR3 contains 17 residues. CDR1 and CDR2 from the germline V gene are MGHRA and YSYEKL. Trimming took 4 bases from V and 1 from J; bases not matched to a gene: 3. DNA of the CDR3: TGCGCCAGCAGCCTATGGACTAGCGGGGGGAACACCGGGGAGCTGTTTTTT. This sequence encodes CASSLWTSGGNTGELFF.

This clone was detected only once. The gene calls are TRBV4-2 and TRBJ2-4, with unresolved D. Germline V gene lookup returns CDR1 LGHNA and CDR2 YNFKEQ. The germline V and J ends were trimmed by 0 bases and 0 bases, with 12 bases remaining between them. The CDR3 runs 17 residues. As DNA, the CDR3 is TGTGCCAGCAGCCAAGATATTACAGTACTAGCCAAAAACATTCAGTACTTC. Its protein product is CASSQDITVLAKNIQYF.

The J gene is TRBJ1-2, the V gene TRBV19, with D perhaps matching TRBD1 (5 bases). The germline gives CDR1 LNHDA, CDR2 SQIVND (reference sequence). This CDR3 spans 12 amino acids. The V and J ends lost 9 bases and 8 bases respectively, with 16 bases between them. This CDR3 is CASAAGGGGYTF. Written as DNA, the CDR3 is TGTGCCAGCGCCGCCGGGGGGGGAGGCTACACCTTC.

The gene calls are TRBV29-1 and TRBJ1-1; the D gene is possibly TRBD1 (5 bases). Germline V CDR1 and CDR2: SQVTM, ANQGSEA. V lost 1 base and J 4 bases, leaving 7 bases between the germline ends. The CDR3 has 12 residues. This CDR3 is CSVEAQGTEAFF. CDR3 nucleotides: TGCAGCGTTGAAGCGCAGGGCACTGAAGCTTTCTTT.

This chain connects TRBV5-4 to TRBJ2-6, with D perhaps TRBD1 (5 bases). The CDR3 loop spans 15 amino acids. Germline V lookup: CDR1 SGHNT, CDR2 YYREEE (reference sequence). The ends were cut back, 2 bases at V and 4 bases at J, with 10 bases in the middle. The CDR3 coding sequence is TGTGCCAGCAGCTTTAAGGGGTCAGGGGCCAACGTCCTGACTTTC. Translation: CASSFKGSGANVLTF.

V gene TRBV5-6 combines with J gene TRBJ2-1; 11 bases agree with TRBD2. The length of the CDR3 is 15 residues. With V trimmed by 5 bases and J by 4 bases, 5 bases remained unmatched. Per the germline V gene, CDR1 is SGHDT and CDR2 is YYEEEE. CDR3 region: CASRPLAGAYNEQFF. The CDR3 nucleotides are TGTGCCAGCAGACCACTAGCGGGAGCTTACAATGAGCAGTTCTTC.

The chain carries TRBV9 and TRBJ1-1, with a tentative D call TRBD1 (5 bases). The germline V and J ends were trimmed by 3 bases and 2 bases, with 14 bases remaining between them. This CDR3 is built from 15 residues. Germline V gene data show CDR1 as SGDLS and CDR2 as YYNGEE. The CDR3 reads CASSEMGGINTEAFF. The DNA for the CDR3 is TGTGCCAGCAGCGAGATGGGGGGGATTAACACTGAAGCTTTCTTT.

The rearrangement uses TRBV5-4 and TRBJ1-1; 7 nucleotides align to TRBD1. With V trimmed by 4 bases and J by 5 bases, 8 bases remained unmatched. There are 14 residues in the CDR3. Germline loops: CDR1 SGHNT, CDR2 YYREEE (reference sequence). CDR3 amino acids: CASSTLTGLTEAFF. DNA of the CDR3: TGTGCCAGCAGCACCTTGACAGGGCTGACTGAAGCTTTCTTT. Based on the CDR3 plus reference TRBV5-4 and TRBJ1-1, the full variable domain is ETGVTQSPTHLIKTRGQQVTLRCSSQSGHNTVSWYQQALGQGPQFIFQYYREEENGRGNFPPRFSGLQFPNYSSELNVNALELDDSALYLCASSTLTGLTEAFFGQGTRLTVV.

The chain carries TRBV27 and TRBJ1-5; the match to TRBD1 covers 7 bases. V lost 6 bases and J lost 1; bases outside the gene matches: 3. The germline V gene encodes CDR1 MNHEY and CDR2 SMNVEV (reference sequence). The CDR3 is made up of 14 amino acids. This CDR3 is CASSSQGSNQPQHF. The CDR3 DNA sequence: TGTGCCAGCAGCTCACAGGGGAGCAATCAGCCCCAGCATTTT.